This T cell receptor beta chain was recorded in a study of blood T cell repertoires in COVID-19. In the original processing: Amplification with reference gene primers provided the estimates of nucleated cell counts. Some clones are missing from TCRdb's copy, which holds only in-frame ones; the method was immunoSEQ multiplex PCR. Clonal size and the V and J genes are those of that table, whereas D and trimming came from the DNA. The table lists 150,000 or so clones, 78% of them singletons. CDR3 length: 13 amino acids. CDR1 is KGHSH, CDR2 LQKENI, per germline. The V and J ends lost 8 bases and 4 bases, in that order; junction bases with no gene match: 4.

V and J are TRBV18 and TRBJ1-4; 7 bases are shared with TRBD1. Sequencing was performed on peripheral blood. This receptor was obtained from an elderly man with acute or convalescent COVID-19. CDR3 bases: TGTGCCAGCACCGGACAGGTTAATGAAAAACTGTTTTTT. Translation: CASTGQVNEKLFF.